The clone carrying this TCR beta chain was counted at least ten times. This entry comes from a study of T-cell reconstitution after alpha-beta-depleted transplantation in children. The CDR3 covers 15 residues. Between the trimmed V and J ends, which lost 3 bases and 4 bases, there was a span of 15 bases. The TCRbeta library was prepared with unique molecular identifiers. TCRdb fed the PCR reads into MiXCR, producing one record per CDR3 protein. Counted here are about 610,000 distinct CDR3 sequences, over 9.5% occurring once; the ten biggest clones make up less than 5%. The rearrangement links TRBV12-3 or TRBV12-4 to TRBJ1-1, with a possible D match to TRBD1 (6 bases). The sequence derives from a human donor who donated a stem cell graft to a child with acute myeloid leukemia. The sequenced sample was PBMCs from the stem cell graft donor, obtained from the stem cell graft. CDR3 sequence (DNA): TGTGCCAGCAGTTTTAGTTCAGGGGCGGGCACTGAAGCTTTCTTT. This gives the protein CASSFSSGAGTEAFF.